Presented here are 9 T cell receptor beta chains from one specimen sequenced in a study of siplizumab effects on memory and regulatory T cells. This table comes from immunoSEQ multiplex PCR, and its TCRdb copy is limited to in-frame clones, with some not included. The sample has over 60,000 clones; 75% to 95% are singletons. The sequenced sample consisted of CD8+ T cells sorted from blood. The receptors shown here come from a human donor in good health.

The CDR3 DNA reads as TGCGCCAGCAGCTTGGTTGTCGCCGGCACAGATACGCAGTATTTT. It translates to CASSLVVAGTDTQYF. The V call is TRBV5-1, the J call TRBJ2-3; unclear D gene. CDR1 and CDR2 (germline): SGHRS, YFSETQ. The CDR3 is made up of 15 amino acids. The V and J ends lost 0 bases and 1 base respectively, with 9 bases between them.

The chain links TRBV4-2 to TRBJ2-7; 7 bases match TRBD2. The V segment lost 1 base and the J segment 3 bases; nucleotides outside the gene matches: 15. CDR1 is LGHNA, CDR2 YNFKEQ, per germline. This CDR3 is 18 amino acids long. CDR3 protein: CASSQVGIGDYPVYEQYF. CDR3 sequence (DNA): TGTGCCAGCAGCCAAGTTGGGATCGGGGACTACCCAGTCTACGAGCAGTACTTC.

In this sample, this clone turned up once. The CDR3 here is CASSQDRGPDSPLHF. DNA of the CDR3: TGCGCCAGCAGCCAAGATAGGGGACCGGATTCACCCCTCCACTTT. This chain links TRBV4-1 with TRBJ1-6, with a possible D match to TRBD1 (5 bases). Trimming stripped 0 bases from V and 8 bases from J, with 11 bases between. The CDR3 runs to 15 residues. CDR1 is MGHRA, CDR2 YSYEKL, per germline.

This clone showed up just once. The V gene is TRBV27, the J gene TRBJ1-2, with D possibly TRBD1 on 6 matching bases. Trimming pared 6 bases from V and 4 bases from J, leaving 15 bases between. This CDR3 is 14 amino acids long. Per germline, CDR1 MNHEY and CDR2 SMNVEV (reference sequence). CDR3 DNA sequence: TGTGCCAGCAGCCCGGGAGGGGGTGCCTATGGCTACACCTTC. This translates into CASSPGGGAYGYTF.

The DNA for the CDR3 is TGTGCCAGCAGCTTAGCCCCTCTATTGGGGGACAGGGGATTTGAGACATTCGAGACCCAGTACTTC. Its protein product is CASSLAPLLGDRGFETFETQYF. This sequence joins TRBV7-7 and TRBJ2-5; 10 nucleotides match TRBD1. V lost 0 bases and J lost 5; bases outside the gene matches: 24. This CDR3 comprises 22 residues. Looked up from germline, CDR1 is SSHAT and CDR2 is FNYEAQ (reference sequence). The full variable domain, with the rest looked up from reference TRBV7-7 and TRBJ2-5, is GAGVSQSPRYKVTKRGQDVTLRCDPISSHATLYWYQQALGQGPEFLTYFNYEAQPDKSGLPSDRFSAERPEGSISTLTIQRTEQRDSAMYRCASSLAPLLGDRGFETFETQYFGPGTRLLVL.

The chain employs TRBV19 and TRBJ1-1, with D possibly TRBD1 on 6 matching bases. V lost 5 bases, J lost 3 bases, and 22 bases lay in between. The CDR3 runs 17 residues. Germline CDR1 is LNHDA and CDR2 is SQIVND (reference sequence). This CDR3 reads CASSFLGGLPRDTEAFF. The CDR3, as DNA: TGTGCCAGTAGTTTTCTGGGGGGCCTACCCCGAGACACTGAAGCTTTCTTT.

The CDR3 DNA sequence: TGCGCCAGCAGGGGACTAGCGGGGGAGAGCTCCTACGAGCAGTACTTC. Amino acid sequence: CASRGLAGESSYEQYF. The chain joins TRBV5-1 to TRBJ2-7, with 14 bases identical to TRBD2. J lost 0 bases, V lost 5 bases, and 4 bases had no gene match. CDR3 length equals 16 residues. Germline V gene sequence: CDR1 SGHRS, CDR2 YFSETQ.

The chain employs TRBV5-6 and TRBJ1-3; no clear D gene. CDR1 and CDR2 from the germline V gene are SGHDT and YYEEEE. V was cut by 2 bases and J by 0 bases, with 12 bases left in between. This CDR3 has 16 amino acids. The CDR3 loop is CASSFVGQTSGNTIYF. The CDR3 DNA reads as TGTGCCAGCAGCTTTGTCGGGCAGACCTCTGGAAACACCATATATTTT.

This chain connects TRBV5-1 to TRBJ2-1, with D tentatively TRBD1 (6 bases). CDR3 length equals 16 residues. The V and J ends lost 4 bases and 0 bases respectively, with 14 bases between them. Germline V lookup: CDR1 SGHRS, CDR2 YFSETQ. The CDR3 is CASSPGTGLSYNEQFF. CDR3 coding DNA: TGCGCCAGCAGCCCGGGAACAGGGCTCTCCTACAATGAGCAGTTCTTC.